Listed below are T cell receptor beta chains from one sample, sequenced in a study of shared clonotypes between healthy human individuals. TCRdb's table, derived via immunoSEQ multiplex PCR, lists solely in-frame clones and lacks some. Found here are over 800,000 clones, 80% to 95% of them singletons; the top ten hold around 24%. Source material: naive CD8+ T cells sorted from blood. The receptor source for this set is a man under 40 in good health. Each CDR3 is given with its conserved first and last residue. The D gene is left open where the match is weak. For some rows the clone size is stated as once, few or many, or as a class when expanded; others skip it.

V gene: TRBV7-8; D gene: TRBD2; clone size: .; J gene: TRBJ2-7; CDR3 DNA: TGTGCCAGCAGCAAGGGACTAGCGGGACCTGGGGACGAGCAGTACTTC; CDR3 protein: CASSKGLAGPGDEQYF
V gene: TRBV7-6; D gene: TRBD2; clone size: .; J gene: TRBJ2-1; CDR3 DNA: TGTGCCAGCAGCTTTTTTGTGGGACTAGCGGACGCCGGACCGGGCAATGAGCAGTTCTTC; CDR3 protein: CASSFFVGLADAGPGNEQFF
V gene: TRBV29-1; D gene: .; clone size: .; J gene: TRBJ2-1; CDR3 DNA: TGCAGCGTCACGCCGGGAGCCTACAATGAGCAGTTCTTC; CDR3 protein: CSVTPGAYNEQFF
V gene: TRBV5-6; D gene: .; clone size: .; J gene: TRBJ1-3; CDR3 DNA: TGTGCCAGCAGCTTTGAAGGTGGAAACACCATATATTTT; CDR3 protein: CASSFEGGNTIYF
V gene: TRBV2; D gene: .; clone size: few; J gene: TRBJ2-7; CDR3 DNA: TGTGCCAGCAGTGAAGCGCTAACGGGCCCCTCCTACGAGCAGTACTTC; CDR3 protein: CASSEALTGPSYEQYF
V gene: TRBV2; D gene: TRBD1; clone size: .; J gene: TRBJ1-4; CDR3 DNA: TGTGCCACCCTCGGGACAGGGGAGCGAAAACTGTTTTTT; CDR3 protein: CATLGTGERKLFF
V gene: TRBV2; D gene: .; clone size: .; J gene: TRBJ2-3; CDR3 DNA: TGTGCCAGCAGTGAGCCAGGGACGAAAGGCACAGATACGCAGTATTTT; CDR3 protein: CASSEPGTKGTDTQYF
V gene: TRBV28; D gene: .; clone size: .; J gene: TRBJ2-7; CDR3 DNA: TGTGCCAGCAGTTTACGGAGCTCCTACGAGCAGTACTTC; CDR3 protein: CASSLRSSYEQYF
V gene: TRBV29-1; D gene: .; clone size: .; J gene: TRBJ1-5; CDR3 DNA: TGCAGCGTTGAAGACCCCGATAGCAATCAGCCCCAGCATTTT; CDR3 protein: CSVEDPDSNQPQHF
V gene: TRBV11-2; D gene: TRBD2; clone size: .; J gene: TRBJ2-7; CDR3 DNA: TGTGCCAGCAGCTTACCAGGCGGGAGGGAGGACTACGAGCAGTACTTC; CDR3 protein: CASSLPGGREDYEQYF
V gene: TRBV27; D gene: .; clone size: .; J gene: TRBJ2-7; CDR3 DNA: TGTGCCAGCAGTCTTGGACAGTCACCCTACGAGCAGTACTTC; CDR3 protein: CASSLGQSPYEQYF
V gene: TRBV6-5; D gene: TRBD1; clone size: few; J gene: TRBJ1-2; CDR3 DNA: TGTGCCAGCAGTAGGACAGGGATTGGCTACACCTTC; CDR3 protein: CASSRTGIGYTF
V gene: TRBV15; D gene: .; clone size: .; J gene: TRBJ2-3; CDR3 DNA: TGTGCCACCAGCAGAGATCCCAGGGAGTTAGATACGCAGTATTTT; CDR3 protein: CATSRDPRELDTQYF
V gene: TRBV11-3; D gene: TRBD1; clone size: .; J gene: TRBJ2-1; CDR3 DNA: TGTGCCAGCAGCCAAGGGACAGCCAATGAGCAGTTCTTC; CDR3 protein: CASSQGTANEQFF
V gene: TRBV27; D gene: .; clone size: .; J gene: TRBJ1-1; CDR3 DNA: TGTGCCAGCAGTGATGGCTTCGGGCTGAACACTGAAGCTTTCTTT; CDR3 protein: CASSDGFGLNTEAFF
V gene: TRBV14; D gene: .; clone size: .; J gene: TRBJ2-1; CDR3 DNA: TGTGCCAGCAGTCTGGGCTGGAGTCAGTTCTTC; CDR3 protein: CASSLGWSQFF
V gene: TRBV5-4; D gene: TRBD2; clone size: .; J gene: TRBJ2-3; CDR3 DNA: TGTGCCAGCATCGAGGGTGGGACCGGGACTAGCGGTACAGATACGCAGTATTTT; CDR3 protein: CASIEGGTGTSGTDTQYF
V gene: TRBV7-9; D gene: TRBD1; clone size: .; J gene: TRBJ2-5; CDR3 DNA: TGTGCCAGCAACCGGGACAGGGGTCTCCAAGAGACCCAGTACTTC; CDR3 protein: CASNRDRGLQETQYF
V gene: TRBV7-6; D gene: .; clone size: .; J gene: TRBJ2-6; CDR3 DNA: TGTGCCAGCAGCGGCTCTGGGGCCAACGTCCTGACTTTC; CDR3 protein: CASSGSGANVLTF
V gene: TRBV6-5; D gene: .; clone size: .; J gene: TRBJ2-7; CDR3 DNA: TGTGCCAGCAGTTACTACGGCTCCTACGAGCAGTACTTC; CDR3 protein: CASSYYGSYEQYF